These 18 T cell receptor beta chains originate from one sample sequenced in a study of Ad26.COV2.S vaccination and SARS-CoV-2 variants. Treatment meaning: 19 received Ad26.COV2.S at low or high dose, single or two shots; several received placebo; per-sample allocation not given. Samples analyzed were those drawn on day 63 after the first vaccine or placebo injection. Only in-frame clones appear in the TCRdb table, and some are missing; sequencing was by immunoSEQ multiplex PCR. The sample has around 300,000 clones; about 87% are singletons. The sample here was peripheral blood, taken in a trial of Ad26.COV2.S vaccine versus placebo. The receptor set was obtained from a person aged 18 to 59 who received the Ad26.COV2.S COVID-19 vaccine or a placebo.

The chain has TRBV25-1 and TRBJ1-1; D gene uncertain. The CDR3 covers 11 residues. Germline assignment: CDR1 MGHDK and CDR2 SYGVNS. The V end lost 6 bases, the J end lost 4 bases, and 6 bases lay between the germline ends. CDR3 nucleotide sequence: TGTGCCAGCAGCCCTTCCACTGAAGCTTTCTTT. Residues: CASSPSTEAFF.

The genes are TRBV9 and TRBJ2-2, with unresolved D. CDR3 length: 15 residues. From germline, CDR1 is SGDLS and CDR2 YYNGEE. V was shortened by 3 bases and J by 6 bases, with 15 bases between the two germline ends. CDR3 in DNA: TGTGCCAGCAGCGCGCCCCCGACTGTTCCCGGGGAGCTGTTTTTT. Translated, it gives CASSAPPTVPGELFF. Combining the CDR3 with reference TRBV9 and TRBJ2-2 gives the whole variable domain DSGVTQTPKHLITATGQRVTLRCSPRSGDLSVYWYQQSLDQGLQFLIQYYNGEERAKGNILERFSAQQFPDLHSELNLSSLELGDSALYFCASSAPPTVPGELFFGEGSRLTVL.

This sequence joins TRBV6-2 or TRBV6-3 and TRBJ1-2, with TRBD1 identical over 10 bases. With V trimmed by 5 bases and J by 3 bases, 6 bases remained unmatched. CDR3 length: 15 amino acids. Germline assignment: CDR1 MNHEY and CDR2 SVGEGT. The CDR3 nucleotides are TGTGCCAGCAGTGCCCGACAGGGGGCATACTATGGCTACACCTTC. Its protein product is CASSARQGAYYGYTF.

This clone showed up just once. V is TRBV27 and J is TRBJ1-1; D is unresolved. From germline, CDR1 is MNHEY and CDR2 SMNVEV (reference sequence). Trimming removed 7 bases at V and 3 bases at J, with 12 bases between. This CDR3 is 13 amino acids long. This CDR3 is CASTPDGYTEAFF. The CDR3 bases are TGTGCCAGCACCCCGGACGGATACACTGAAGCTTTCTTT.

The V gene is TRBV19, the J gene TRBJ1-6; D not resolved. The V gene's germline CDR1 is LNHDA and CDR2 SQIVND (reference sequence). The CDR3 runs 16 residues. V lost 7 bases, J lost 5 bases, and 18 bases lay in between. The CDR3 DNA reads TGTGCCAGTAACACAGAAGCCGGACGGCATAATTCACCCCTCCACTTT. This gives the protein CASNTEAGRHNSPLHF.

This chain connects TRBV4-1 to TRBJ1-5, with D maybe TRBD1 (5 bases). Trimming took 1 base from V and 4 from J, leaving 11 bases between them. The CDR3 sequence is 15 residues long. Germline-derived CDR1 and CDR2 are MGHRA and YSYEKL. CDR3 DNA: TGCGCCAGCAGCCAAGGGTGGTCAGGGAATCAGCCCCAGCATTTT. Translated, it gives CASSQGWSGNQPQHF.

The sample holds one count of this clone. Here the CDR3 reads CASSSRDRVGKLFF. CDR3 nucleotides: TGTGCCAGTAGCAGCCGGGACAGGGTTGGAAAACTGTTTTTT. The chain is built from TRBV19 and TRBJ1-4, with 9 positions matching TRBD1. Germline V gene sequence: CDR1 LNHDA, CDR2 SQIVND (reference sequence). There are 14 residues in the CDR3. J was trimmed by 10 bases and V by 6 bases; bases with no gene match: 9.

CDR3 nucleotide sequence: TGTGCCAGCAGCTTATGGGCCAGTAACAATGAGCAGTTCTTC. It specifies CASSLWASNNEQFF. The rearrangement links TRBV7-2 to TRBJ2-1; D gene uncertain. The ends were cut back, 2 bases at V and 5 bases at J, with 10 bases in the middle. The CDR3 is made up of 14 amino acids. CDR1 is SGHTA and CDR2 is FQGNSA in the germline V gene. Variable domain in full (rest from reference TRBV7-2 and TRBJ2-1): GAGVSQSPSNKVTEKGKDVELRCDPISGHTALYWYRQSLGQGLEFLIYFQGNSAPDKSGLPSDRFSAERTGGSVSTLTIQRTQQEDSAVYLCASSLWASNNEQFFGPGTRLTVL.

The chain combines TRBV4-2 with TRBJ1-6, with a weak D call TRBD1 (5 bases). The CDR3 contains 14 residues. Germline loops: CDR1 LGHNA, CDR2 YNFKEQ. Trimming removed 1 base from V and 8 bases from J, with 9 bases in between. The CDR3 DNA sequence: TGTGCCAGCAGCCAAGGGGGCAGCGATTCACCCCTCCACTTT. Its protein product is CASSQGGSDSPLHF.

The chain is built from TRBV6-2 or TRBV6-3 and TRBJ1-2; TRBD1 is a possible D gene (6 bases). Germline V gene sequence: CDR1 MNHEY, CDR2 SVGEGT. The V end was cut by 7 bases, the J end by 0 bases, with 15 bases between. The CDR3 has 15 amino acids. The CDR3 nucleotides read TGTGCCAGCACCCCAGGGGTCCTGGCTAACTATGGCTACACCTTC. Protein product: CASTPGVLANYGYTF.

The CDR3 loop reads CASSQDPTGYNEQFF. The CDR3 nucleotides read TGTGCCAGCAGCCAAGACCCGACAGGTTACAATGAGCAGTTCTTC. The gene calls are TRBV4-2 and TRBJ2-1; tentative D call: TRBD1 (6 bases). CDR3 length: 15 amino acids. Germline assignment: CDR1 LGHNA and CDR2 YNFKEQ. V was cut by 0 bases and J by 4 bases, with 10 bases left in between.

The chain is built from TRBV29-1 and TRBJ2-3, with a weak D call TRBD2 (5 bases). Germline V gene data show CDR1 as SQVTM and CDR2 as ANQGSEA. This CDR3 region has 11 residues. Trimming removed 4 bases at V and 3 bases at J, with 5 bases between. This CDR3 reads CSVGETDTQYF. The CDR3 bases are TGCAGCGTTGGGGAGACAGATACGCAGTATTTT.

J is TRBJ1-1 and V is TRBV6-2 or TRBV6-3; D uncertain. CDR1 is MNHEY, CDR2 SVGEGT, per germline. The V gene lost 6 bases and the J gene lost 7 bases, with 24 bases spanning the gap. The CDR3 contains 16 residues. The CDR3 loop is CASSDRGGSYKVEAFF. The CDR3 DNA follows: TGTGCCAGCAGCGATCGGGGTGGGTCTTATAAGGTTGAAGCTTTCTTT.

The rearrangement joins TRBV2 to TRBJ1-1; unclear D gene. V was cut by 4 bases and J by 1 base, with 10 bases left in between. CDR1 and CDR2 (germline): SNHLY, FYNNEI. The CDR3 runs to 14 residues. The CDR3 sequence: CASSGVLTNTEAFF. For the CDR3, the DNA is TGTGCCAGCAGTGGTGTATTGACGAACACTGAAGCTTTCTTT.

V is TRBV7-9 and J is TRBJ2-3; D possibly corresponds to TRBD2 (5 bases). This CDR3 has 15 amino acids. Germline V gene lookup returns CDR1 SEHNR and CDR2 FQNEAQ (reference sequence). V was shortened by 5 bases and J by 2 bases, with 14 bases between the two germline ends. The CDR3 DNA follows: TGTGCCAGCAGCCCCCTCGGGGAAAACACAGATACGCAGTATTTT. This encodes CASSPLGENTDTQYF.

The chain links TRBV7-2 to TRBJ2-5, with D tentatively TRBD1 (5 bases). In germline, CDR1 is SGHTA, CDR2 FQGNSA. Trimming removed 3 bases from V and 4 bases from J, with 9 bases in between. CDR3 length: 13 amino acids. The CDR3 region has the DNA TGTGCCAGCAGCTTGAGGCAGGGAGAGACCCAGTACTTC. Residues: CASSLRQGETQYF.

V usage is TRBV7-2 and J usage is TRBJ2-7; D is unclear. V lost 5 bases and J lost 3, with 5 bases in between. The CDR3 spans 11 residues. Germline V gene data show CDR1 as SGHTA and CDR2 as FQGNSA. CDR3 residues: CASSLNYEQYF. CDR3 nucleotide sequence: TGTGCCAGCAGCCTCAACTACGAGCAGTACTTC. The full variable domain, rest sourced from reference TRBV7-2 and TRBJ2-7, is GAGVSQSPSNKVTEKGKDVELRCDPISGHTALYWYRQSLGQGLEFLIYFQGNSAPDKSGLPSDRFSAERTGGSVSTLTIQRTQQEDSAVYLCASSLNYEQYFGPGTRLTVT.

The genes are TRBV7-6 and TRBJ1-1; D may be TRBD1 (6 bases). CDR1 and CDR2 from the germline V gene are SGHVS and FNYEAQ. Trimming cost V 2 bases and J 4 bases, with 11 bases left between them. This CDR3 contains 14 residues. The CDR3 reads CASSLNRVATEAFF. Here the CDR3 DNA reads TGTGCCAGCAGCTTAAACAGGGTGGCCACTGAAGCTTTCTTT. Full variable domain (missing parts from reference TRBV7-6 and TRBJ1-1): GAGVSQSPRYKVTKRGQDVALRCDPISGHVSLYWYRQALGQGPEFLTYFNYEAQQDKSGLPNDRFSAERPEGSISTLTIQRTEQRDSAMYRCASSLNRVATEAFFGQGTRLTVV.